The clone carrying this T cell receptor (beta chain) has just a few counts. These data originate in a study of response to subunit inactivated influenza vaccine. CDR3 size: 13 residues. The V and J ends lost 4 bases and 8 bases, in that order; junction bases with no gene match: 5. Using its own MiXCR run on the RT-PCR reads, TCRdb lists one record per CDR3 protein. In the table there are a few hundred thousand distinct CDR3 sequences, roughly 10% of which are singletons. This same sample was also part of a study on T cells expressing NK-cell markers. That source adds: TCR beta cDNA was made by 5'RACE template switching with UMIs. Serological testing identified seven of the eight sequenced donors as HCMV-seropositive and one as seronegative. Sorting in several experiments was restricted by an anti-gamma-delta TCR antibody to alpha-beta TCR T cells. For six donors, the dominant NKG2C+ clonotypes made up about 1.0-8% of their CD8+ T cells. Specificity for HCMV among expanded NKG2C+ T cell clones was not established.

This clonotype was sampled from a man aged 50 or older who received an inactivated influenza vaccine. Sequenced material: PBMCs from blood, taken on the day of vaccination. This rearrangement joins TRBV12-3 or TRBV12-4 to TRBJ1-1, with 9 bases lining up with TRBD1. CDR3 DNA: TGTGCCAGCAGTTCGTGGGACAGGGCCGAAGCTTTCTTT. This translates into CASSSWDRAEAFF.